This is a list of T cell receptor beta chains from one sample in a study of spatial heterogeneity in lung cancer. A single record per CDR3 protein comes from TCRdb applying MiXCR to the 5' RACE reads. The profile shows just under 40,000 distinct CDR3 sequences, under 6.5% of them singletons. Sequences were derived from PBMCs, sampled at surgery. Receptors were obtained from a male donor with early-stage non-small cell lung cancer. CDR3s include the opening cysteine and the closing phenylalanine or tryptophan. The D gene is left open where the match is weak. For some rows the clone size is stated as once, few or many, or as a class when expanded; others skip it.

D gene | J gene | V gene | clone size | CDR3 protein | CDR3 DNA
TRBD1 | TRBJ1-4 | TRBV2 | many | CATHRGGNEKLFF | TGTGCCACCCACAGGGGCGGGAATGAAAAACTGTTTTTT
TRBD1 | TRBJ1-1 | TRBV7-6 | many | CASSLAQGATEAFF | TGTGCCAGCAGCTTAGCACAGGGGGCGACTGAAGCTTTCTTT
TRBD2 | TRBJ2-1 | TRBV6-2/TRBV6-3 | many | CASREAGSSYNEQFF | TGTGCCAGCAGGGAAGCGGGGTCCTCCTACAATGAGCAGTTCTTC
TRBD1 | TRBJ1-1 | TRBV7-2 | many | CASSIVRGEDTEAFF | TGTGCCAGCAGCATCGTCAGGGGGGAAGACACTGAAGCTTTCTTT
. | TRBJ2-3 | TRBV5-4 | . | CASSLEGLAGNTDTQYF | TGTGCCAGCAGCCTCGAAGGCCTTGCGGGAAACACAGATACGCAGTATTTT
TRBD1 | TRBJ1-5 | TRBV5-1 | . | CASSPTGGNQPQHF | TGCGCCAGCAGTCCGACAGGGGGCAATCAGCCCCAGCATTTT
. | TRBJ1-5 | TRBV20-1 | many | CSARDWGGGNQPQHF | TGCAGTGCTAGAGATTGGGGGGGGGGCAATCAGCCCCAGCATTTT
. | TRBJ2-7 | TRBV10-1 | many | CASSEAGKYEQYF | TGCGCCAGCAGTGAAGCAGGGAAATACGAGCAGTACTTC
. | TRBJ2-1 | TRBV29-1 | many | CSVLISAGRGNEQFF | TGCAGCGTTCTAATCTCCGCAGGGAGAGGGAATGAGCAGTTCTTC
. | TRBJ2-1 | TRBV3-1 | many | CASSQVSDEQFF | TGTGCCAGCAGCCAAGTCTCCGATGAGCAGTTCTTC
. | TRBJ2-7 | TRBV11-2 | . | CASSSPVRMNEQYF | TGTGCCAGCAGCTCCCCGGTTCGAATGAACGAGCAGTACTTC
. | TRBJ1-2 | TRBV6-4 | medium-sized | CASSFDGVDGYTF | TGTGCCAGCAGCTTTGACGGAGTCGATGGCTACACCTTC
TRBD1 | TRBJ1-1 | TRBV6-5 | few | CASVRQGAPRTEAFF | TGTGCCAGCGTTAGACAGGGGGCTCCACGGACTGAAGCTTTCTTT
TRBD2 | TRBJ2-1 | TRBV24-1 | . | CATSDLGNSGGAYNEQFF | TGTGCCACCAGTGATTTGGGAAATAGCGGGGGGGCATACAATGAGCAGTTCTTC
. | TRBJ1-4 | TRBV5-1 | few | CASSFQAQGATNEKLFF | TGCGCCAGCAGCTTCCAGGCCCAGGGAGCGACTAATGAAAAACTGTTTTTT
. | TRBJ1-3 | TRBV4-3 | many | CASSQDYGASGNTIYF | TGCGCCAGCAGCCAAGATTACGGGGCCTCTGGAAACACCATATATTTT
. | TRBJ1-4 | TRBV25-1 | many | CASSPGLLGGKLFF | TGTGCCAGCAGTCCGGGCCTGTTGGGTGGAAAACTGTTTTTT
. | TRBJ2-1 | TRBV28 | . | CASSSLGLYNEQFF | TGTGCCAGCAGTTCCCTAGGACTCTACAATGAGCAGTTCTTC
. | TRBJ1-6 | TRBV10-3 | many | CAISESPGGNSPLHF | TGTGCCATCAGTGAGTCTCCAGGAGGGAATTCACCCCTCCACTTT
. | TRBJ1-6 | TRBV20-1 | many | CSAPPDPSSYNSPLHF | TGCAGTGCTCCCCCAGACCCGAGCTCCTATAATTCACCCCTCCACTTT
TRBD2 | TRBJ2-5 | TRBV7-8 | medium-sized | CASSIPGGRETQYF | TGTGCCAGCAGCATCCCGGGGGGGCGGGAGACCCAGTACTTC
TRBD2 | TRBJ2-1 | TRBV29-1 | many | CSVAPSGGAAEQFF | TGCAGCGTTGCCCCTAGCGGGGGGGCCGCTGAGCAGTTCTTC
TRBD2 | TRBJ2-3 | TRBV7-3 | . | CASGAGGWTDTQYF | TGTGCCAGCGGAGCGGGGGGCTGGACAGATACGCAGTATTTT
TRBD1 | TRBJ2-1 | TRBV24-1 | many | CATSEPGTGSDEQFF | TGTGCCACCAGTGAGCCCGGGACAGGTTCTGATGAGCAGTTCTTC
. | TRBJ1-4 | TRBV5-5 | . | CASSLVPYGIEKLFF | TGTGCCAGCAGCTTGGTACCCTATGGCATTGAAAAACTGTTTTTT
TRBD1 | TRBJ2-1 | TRBV7-3 | many | CASSPVAGGPYNEQFF | TGTGCCAGCAGCCCCGTGGCAGGGGGCCCCTACAATGAGCAGTTCTTC
TRBD1 | TRBJ2-7 | TRBV18 | many | CASSPRDRGLYEQYF | TGTGCCAGCTCACCCCGGGACAGGGGGCTGTACGAGCAGTACTTC
TRBD1 | TRBJ2-1 | TRBV7-9 | many | CASRQTGQPSNEQFF | TGTGCCAGCAGGCAAACGGGACAGCCTTCGAATGAGCAGTTCTTC
. | TRBJ2-1 | TRBV20-1 | few | CSARQIPGIGFF | TGCAGTGCTAGACAGATCCCGGGGATTGGTTTCTTC
. | TRBJ1-5 | TRBV20-1 | many | CSASVSGSNQPQHF | TGCAGTGCTAGTGTATCCGGGAGCAATCAGCCCCAGCATTTT
. | TRBJ2-3 | TRBV3-1 | . | CASSQWGMRTDTQYF | TGTGCCAGCAGCCAATGGGGCATGAGGACAGATACGCAGTATTTT
. | TRBJ2-1 | TRBV24-1 | . | CATRGANNEQFF | TGTGCCACCAGGGGGGCCAACAATGAGCAGTTCTTC
. | TRBJ2-1 | TRBV12-3/TRBV12-4 | many | CASSLQGTEQFF | TGTGCCAGCAGTTTACAGGGGACTGAGCAGTTCTTC